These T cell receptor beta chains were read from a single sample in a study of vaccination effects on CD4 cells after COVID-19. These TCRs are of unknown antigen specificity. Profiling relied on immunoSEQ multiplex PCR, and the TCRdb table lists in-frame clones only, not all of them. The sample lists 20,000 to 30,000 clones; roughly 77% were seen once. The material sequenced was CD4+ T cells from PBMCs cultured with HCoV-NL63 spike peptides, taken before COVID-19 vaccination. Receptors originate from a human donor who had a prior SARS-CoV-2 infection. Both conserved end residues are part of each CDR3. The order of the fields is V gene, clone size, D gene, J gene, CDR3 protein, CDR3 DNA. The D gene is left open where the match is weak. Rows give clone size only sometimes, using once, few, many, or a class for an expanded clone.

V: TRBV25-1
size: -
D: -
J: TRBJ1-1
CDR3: CASSEGGEAEAFF
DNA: TGTGCCAGCAGTGAGGGGGGGGAGGCTGAAGCTTTCTTT

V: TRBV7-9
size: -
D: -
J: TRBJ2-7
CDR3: CASSLYEWEQYF
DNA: TGTGCCAGCAGTTTGTACGAGTGGGAGCAGTACTTC

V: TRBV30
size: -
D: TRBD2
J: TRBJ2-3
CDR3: CAWSTPGLAGGLPDTQYF
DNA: TGTGCCTGGAGTACACCGGGACTAGCGGGAGGGCTTCCAGATACGCAGTATTTT

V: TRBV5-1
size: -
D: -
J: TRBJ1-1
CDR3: CASSLEVKLNTEAFF
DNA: TGCGCCAGCAGCTTGGAAGTGAAACTGAACACTGAAGCTTTCTTT

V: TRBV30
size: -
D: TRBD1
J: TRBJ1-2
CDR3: CAGFRQGEGYTF
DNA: TGTGCCGGGTTTAGACAGGGGGAAGGCTACACCTTC

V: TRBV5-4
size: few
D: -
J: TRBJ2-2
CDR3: CASSPRGAQGLGTGELFF
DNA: TGTGCCAGCAGCCCACGGGGCGCGCAGGGATTAGGGACCGGGGAGCTGTTTTTT

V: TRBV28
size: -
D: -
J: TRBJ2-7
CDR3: CASLGGGITYEQYF
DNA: TGTGCCAGCTTGGGCGGCGGAATAACCTACGAGCAGTACTTC

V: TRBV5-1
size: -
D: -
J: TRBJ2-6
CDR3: CASSLATRLTGANVLTF
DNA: TGCGCCAGCAGCCTGGCGACACGGCTTACTGGGGCCAACGTCCTGACTTTC

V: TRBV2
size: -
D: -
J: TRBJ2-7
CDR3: CASSEEARIYEQYF
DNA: TGTGCCAGCAGTGAGGAAGCCCGGATCTACGAGCAGTACTTC

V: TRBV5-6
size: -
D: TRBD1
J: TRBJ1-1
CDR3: CASSLGTGDTEAFF
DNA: TGTGCCAGCAGCTTAGGGACAGGGGACACTGAAGCTTTCTTT

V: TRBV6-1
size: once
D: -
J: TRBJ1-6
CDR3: CASSEVRWESPLHF
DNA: TGTGCCAGCAGTGAAGTTCGCTGGGAATCACCCCTCCACTTT

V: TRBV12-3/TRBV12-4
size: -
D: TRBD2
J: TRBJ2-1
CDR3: CASSLGTKQFF
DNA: TGTGCCAGCAGTTTGGGGACTAAGCAGTTCTTC

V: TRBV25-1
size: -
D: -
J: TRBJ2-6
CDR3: CASISGANVLTF
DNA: TGTGCGAGTATCTCTGGGGCCAACGTCCTGACTTTC

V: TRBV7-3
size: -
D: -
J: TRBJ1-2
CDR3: CASSLTAGTGYTF
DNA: TGTGCCAGCAGCTTAACAGCGGGGACCGGCTACACCTTC

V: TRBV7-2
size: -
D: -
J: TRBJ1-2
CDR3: CASSPSQNYGYTF
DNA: TGTGCCAGCAGCCCCAGCCAGAACTATGGCTACACCTTC

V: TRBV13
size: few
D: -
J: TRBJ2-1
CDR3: CASSRLGVRGDYNEQFF
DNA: TGTGCCAGCAGCCGACTCGGGGTCAGGGGCGACTACAATGAGCAGTTCTTC

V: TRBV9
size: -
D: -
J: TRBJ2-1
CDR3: CASSPRISSYNEQFF
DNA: TGTGCCAGCAGCCCCCGGATTAGCTCCTACAATGAGCAGTTCTTC

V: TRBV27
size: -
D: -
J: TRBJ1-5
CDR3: CASSLRPSGQPQHF
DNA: TGTGCCAGCAGTTTACGTCCATCGGGTCAGCCCCAGCATTTT

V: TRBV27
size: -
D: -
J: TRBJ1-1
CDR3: CASSDRSNTEAFF
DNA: TGTGCCAGCAGCGACAGGTCGAACACTGAAGCTTTCTTT

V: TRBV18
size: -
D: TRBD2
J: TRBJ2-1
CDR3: CASSPGLAGNNEQFF
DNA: TGTGCCAGCTCACCCGGACTAGCGGGGAACAATGAGCAGTTCTTC

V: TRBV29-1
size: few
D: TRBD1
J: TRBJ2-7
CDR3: CSVRQGRHYEQYF
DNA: TGCAGCGTCCGACAGGGGCGTCACTACGAGCAGTACTTC

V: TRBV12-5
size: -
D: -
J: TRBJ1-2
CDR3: CASGSTVGRPIGYGYTF
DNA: TGTGCTAGTGGTTCGACCGTCGGACGGCCTATCGGCTATGGCTACACCTTC

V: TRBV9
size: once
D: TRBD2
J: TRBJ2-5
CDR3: CASSVDSGGGEETQYF
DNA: TGTGCCAGCAGCGTAGATAGCGGGGGGGGCGAAGAGACCCAGTACTTC

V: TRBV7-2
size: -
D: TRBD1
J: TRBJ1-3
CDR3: CASSNYRGTGNTIYF
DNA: TGTGCCAGCAGTAATTACAGGGGAACTGGAAACACCATATATTTT

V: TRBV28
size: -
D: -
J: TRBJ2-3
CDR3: CASSLLPDTQYF
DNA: TGTGCCAGCAGTTTACTCCCCGATACGCAGTATTTT

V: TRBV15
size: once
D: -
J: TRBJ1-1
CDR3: CATSRGGNTEAFF
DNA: TGTGCCACCAGCAGAGGGGGGAACACTGAAGCTTTCTTT

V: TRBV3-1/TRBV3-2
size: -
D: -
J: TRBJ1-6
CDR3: CASSAGTGNSPLHF
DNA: TGTGCCAGCAGCGCCGGGACTGGGAATTCACCCCTCCACTTT

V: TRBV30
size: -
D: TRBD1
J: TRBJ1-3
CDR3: CAWSVRTGTRSGNTIYF
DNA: TGTGCCTGGAGTGTCCGGACAGGGACCCGCTCTGGAAACACCATATATTTT

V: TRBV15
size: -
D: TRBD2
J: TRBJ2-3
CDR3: CATSRVAGGAINTQYF
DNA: TGTGCCACCAGCAGAGTGGCGGGAGGGGCAATAAATACGCAGTATTTT

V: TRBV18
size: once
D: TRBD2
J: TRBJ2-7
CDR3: CASSPREAGHEQYF
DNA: TGTGCCAGCTCCCCGCGGGAGGCGGGCCACGAGCAGTACTTC

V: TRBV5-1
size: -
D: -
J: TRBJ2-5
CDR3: CASSLEGSGTQYF
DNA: TGCGCCAGCAGCTTGGAGGGTTCCGGGACCCAGTACTTC

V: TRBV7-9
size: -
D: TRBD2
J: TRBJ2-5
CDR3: CASSGLAGEIGTQYF
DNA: TGTGCCAGCAGTGGACTAGCGGGGGAGATTGGGACCCAGTACTTC

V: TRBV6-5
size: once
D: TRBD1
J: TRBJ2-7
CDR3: CAIRQGASYEQYF
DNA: TGTGCCATCCGACAGGGGGCATCCTACGAGCAGTACTTC

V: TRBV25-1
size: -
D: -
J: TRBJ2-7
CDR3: CASSEQGYEQYF
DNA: TGTGCCAGCAGTGAGCAGGGCTACGAGCAGTACTTC

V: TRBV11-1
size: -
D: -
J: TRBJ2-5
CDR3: CASSSGRGAETQYF
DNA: TGTGCCAGCAGCTCCGGCCGGGGGGCAGAGACCCAGTACTTC

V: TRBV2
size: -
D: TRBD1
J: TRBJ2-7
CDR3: CASSDRDRGDEQYF
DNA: TGTGCCAGCAGTGATAGGGACAGGGGCGACGAGCAGTACTTC

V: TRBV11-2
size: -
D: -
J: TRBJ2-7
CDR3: CASSLLAYEQYF
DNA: TGTGCCAGCAGCTTACTTGCCTACGAGCAGTACTTC

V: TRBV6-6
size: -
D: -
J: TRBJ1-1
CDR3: CASSQSGNTEAFF
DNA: TGTGCCAGCAGTCAATCCGGGAACACTGAAGCTTTCTTT

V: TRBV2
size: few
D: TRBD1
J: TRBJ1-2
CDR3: CASKGTGNAGPYGYTF
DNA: TGTGCCAGCAAAGGGACAGGGAACGCGGGGCCCTATGGCTACACCTTC

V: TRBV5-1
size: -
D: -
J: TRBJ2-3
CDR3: CASSLWLNTDTQYF
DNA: TGCGCCAGCAGCTTATGGCTAAACACAGATACGCAGTATTTT

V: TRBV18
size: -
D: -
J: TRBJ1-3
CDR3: CASSRTVSGNTIYF
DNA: TGTGCCAGCTCTCGTACAGTCTCTGGAAACACCATATATTTT

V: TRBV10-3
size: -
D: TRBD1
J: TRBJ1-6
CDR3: CAISRDRGNSPLHF
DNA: TGTGCCATCAGTAGGGACAGGGGGAATTCACCCCTCCACTTT

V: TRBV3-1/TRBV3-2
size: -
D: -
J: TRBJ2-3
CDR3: CASSPNANTQYF
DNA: TGTGCCAGCAGCCCGAACGCAAATACGCAGTATTTT

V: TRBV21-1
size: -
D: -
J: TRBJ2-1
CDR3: CASASGGRPNLYNEQFF
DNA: TGTGCCAGCGCTTCAGGGGGGCGGCCGAACCTTTACAATGAGCAGTTCTTC

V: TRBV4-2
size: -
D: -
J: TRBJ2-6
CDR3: CASSQERDSSGANVLTF
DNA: TGTGCCAGCAGCCAAGAGAGAGACAGTTCTGGGGCCAACGTCCTGACTTTC

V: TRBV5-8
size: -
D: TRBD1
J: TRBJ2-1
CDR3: CASSVYRGNEQFF
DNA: TGTGCCAGCAGCGTATACAGGGGCAATGAGCAGTTCTTC

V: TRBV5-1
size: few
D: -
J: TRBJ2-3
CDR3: CASSLLNPTDTQYF
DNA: TGCGCCAGCAGCTTGCTCAACCCCACAGATACGCAGTATTTT

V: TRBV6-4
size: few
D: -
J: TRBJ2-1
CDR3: CASSDSSGSYNEQFF
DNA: TGTGCCAGCAGTGACTCTAGCGGCTCCTACAATGAGCAGTTCTTC

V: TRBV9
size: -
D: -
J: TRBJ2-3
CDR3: CASSPSTLDTQYF
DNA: TGTGCCAGCAGCCCGAGCACCTTAGATACGCAGTATTTT

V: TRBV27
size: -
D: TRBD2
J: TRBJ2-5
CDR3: CASSLSPGGETQYF
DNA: TGTGCCAGCAGTTTATCCCCGGGAGGGGAGACCCAGTACTTC

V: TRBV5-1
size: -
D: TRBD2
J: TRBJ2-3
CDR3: CASSLANGGGTGDTQYF
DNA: TGCGCCAGCAGCTTGGCCAACGGGGGGGGAACAGGAGATACGCAGTATTTT

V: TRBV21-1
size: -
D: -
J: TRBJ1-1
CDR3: CASSKARQGEGMNTEAFF
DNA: TGTGCCAGCAGCAAAGCGCGGCAGGGTGAAGGGATGAACACTGAAGCTTTCTTT

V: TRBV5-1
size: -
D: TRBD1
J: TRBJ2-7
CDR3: CASSALPPGQGAYEQYF
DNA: TGCGCCAGCAGCGCGCTGCCCCCGGGACAGGGGGCTTACGAGCAGTACTTC

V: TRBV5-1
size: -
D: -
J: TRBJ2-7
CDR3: CASSLALGPQGYEQYF
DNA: TGCGCCAGCAGCTTGGCCCTAGGACCTCAAGGCTACGAGCAGTACTTC

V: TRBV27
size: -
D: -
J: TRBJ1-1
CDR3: CASSLSPNTEAFF
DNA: TGTGCCAGCAGTTTGTCTCCGAACACTGAAGCTTTCTTT

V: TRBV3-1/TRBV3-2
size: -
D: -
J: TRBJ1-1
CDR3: CASSLVAAEAFF
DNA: TGTGCCAGCAGCCTGGTCGCAGCTGAAGCTTTCTTT

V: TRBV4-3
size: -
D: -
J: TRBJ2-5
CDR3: CASSQDVQGGTQYF
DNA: TGCGCCAGCAGCCAAGATGTTCAGGGGGGGACCCAGTACTTC